The 23 T cell receptor beta chains listed next were all sequenced from one sample in a study of cytomegalovirus exposure and HLA in healthy donors. PCR primers comprised 60 Vbeta and 13 Jbeta primers. Clones were sequenced by immunoSEQ multiplex PCR, and TCRdb holds only the in-frame ones, with some missing. The sample has roughly 130,000 clones, 75% to 85% seen once. Sample: PBMCs. Source of these receptors: a man aged 40-50 years in good health and CMV-seronegative.

The chain joins TRBV10-3 to TRBJ2-1; D is unresolved. Germline assignment: CDR1 ENHRY and CDR2 SYGVKD. The CDR3 runs to 14 residues. The V end was cut by 7 bases, the J end by 0 bases, with 10 bases between. In DNA, the CDR3 is TGTGCCATCAATGGTCCTAGCTCCTACAATGAGCAGTTCTTC. It encodes CAINGPSSYNEQFF.

This chain links TRBV10-1 with TRBJ1-2; possible D gene TRBD1, 6 bases. CDR1 and CDR2 (germline): WNHNN, SYGVQD (reference sequence). Trimming shortened V by 8 bases and J by 2 bases, and 15 bases separated the two germline ends. The CDR3 is 14 amino acids. CDR3 loop: CASGNRVGNYGYTF. In DNA form, the CDR3 reads TGCGCCAGCGGAAACAGGGTAGGGAACTATGGCTACACCTTC.

This chain uses TRBV20-1 with TRBJ2-7; D not certain. Germline lookup yields CDR1 DFQATT and CDR2 SNEGSKA (reference sequence). This CDR3 has 11 residues. Trimming left V 6 bases short and J 0 bases short, with 6 bases between. CDR3 bases: TGCAGTGCACGGTCCTCCTACGAGCAGTACTTC. Protein product: CSARSSYEQYF.

The chain carries TRBV28 and TRBJ2-3; 10 nucleotides line up with TRBD2. CDR3 length: 16 amino acids. Losses at the gene ends were 7 bases for V and 5 bases for J; bases not matched to a gene: 12. Germline assignment: CDR1 MDHEN and CDR2 SYDVKM. CDR3 sequence: CASTPLSLAGVDTQYF. In DNA form, the CDR3 reads TGTGCCAGCACCCCTTTAAGTCTAGCGGGAGTAGATACGCAGTATTTT. Filled out from reference TRBV28 and TRBJ2-3, the complete variable domain reads DVKVTQSSRYLVKRTGEKVFLECVQDMDHENMFWYRQDPGLGLRLIYFSYDVKMKEKGDIPEGYSVSREKKERFSLILESASTNQTSMYLCASTPLSLAGVDTQYFGPGTRLTVL.

The chain is built from TRBV11-3 and TRBJ1-5, with TRBD1 matching 7 bases. V dropped 5 bases and J dropped 6; count of bases not matched to a gene: 4. The CDR3 consists of 13 residues. Per germline, CDR1 SGHNT and CDR2 YENEEA. The CDR3 reads CASSRDRSQPQHF. The CDR3 DNA reads as TGTGCCAGCAGCCGGGACAGATCTCAGCCCCAGCATTTT.

Only one count was recorded for this clone. V gene TRBV18 combines with J gene TRBJ2-7; TRBD1 agrees at 8 bases. The trim removed 6 bases at V and 0 bases at J, leaving 7 bases unmatched. The V gene's germline CDR1 is KGHSH and CDR2 LQKENI. The CDR3 totals 15 residues. CDR3 residues: CASSRGQEDSYEQYF. The CDR3 DNA follows: TGTGCCAGCTCCCGGGGACAGGAAGACTCCTACGAGCAGTACTTC.

The chain uses TRBV10-3 and TRBJ1-2, with 7 bases matching TRBD1. Trimming took 4 bases from V and 4 from J; bases not matched to a gene: 0. The CDR3 contains 12 residues. Germline CDR1 ENHRY, CDR2 SYGVKD. DNA of the CDR3: TGTGCCATCAGTGGGGACAGCTATGGCTACACCTTC. Amino acid sequence: CAISGDSYGYTF.

The chain uses TRBV4-2 and TRBJ1-6; 12 bases map to TRBD1. The J segment lost 10 bases and the V segment lost 4 bases, leaving 20 bases of the junction unmatched. This CDR3 is 20 amino acids long. Per the germline V gene, CDR1 is LGHNA and CDR2 is YNFKEQ. The CDR3 sequence: CASSLDRGGTGGFGASPLHF. The CDR3, as DNA: TGTGCCAGCAGCCTAGATAGAGGCGGGACAGGGGGCTTCGGGGCGTCACCCCTCCACTTT.

This clone has more than one count but fewer than ten. The rearrangement uses TRBV19 and TRBJ2-1; no definite D call. This CDR3 is built from 11 residues. Between the trimmed V and J ends, which lost 4 bases and 4 bases, there was a span of 2 bases. CDR1 and CDR2 (germline): LNHDA, SQIVND (reference sequence). CDR3: CASSTYNEQFF. The CDR3 DNA reads TGTGCCAGTAGTACGTACAATGAGCAGTTCTTC.

This clone was counted between two and nine times. V gene TRBV6-5 combines with J gene TRBJ2-1; 7 positions match TRBD2. V lost 1 base and J lost 4; bases outside the gene matches: 4. The CDR3 sequence is 15 residues long. Germline CDR1 MNHEY, CDR2 SVGAGI. The CDR3 coding sequence is TGTGCCAGCAGTTACTTCGCTAGCGGTTACAATGAGCAGTTCTTC. Protein sequence: CASSYFASGYNEQFF.

This chain uses TRBV14 with TRBJ2-7; a possible D gene is TRBD2 (6 bases). Germline V lookup: CDR1 SGHDN, CDR2 FVKESK. Trimming cost V 5 bases and J 3 bases, with 14 bases left between them. The CDR3 has 14 residues. DNA for the CDR3: TGTGCCAGCAGCTTCCGGGACGGGAGCTACGAGCAGTACTTC. It encodes CASSFRDGSYEQYF.

CDR3 nucleotides: TGTGCCAGCAGTCGAACACAGGGGGCTCTTGTCCAATACAATGAGCAGTTCTTC. Translating it yields CASSRTQGALVQYNEQFF. The chain recombines TRBV27 with TRBJ2-1, with 9 bases fitting TRBD1. Germline assignment: CDR1 MNHEY and CDR2 SMNVEV (reference sequence). This CDR3 is 18 amino acids long. V shed 5 bases and J 4 bases; nucleotides not matched to a gene: 15.

The genes are TRBV7-9 and TRBJ1-1, with 9 bases matching TRBD1. V lost 6 bases, J lost 4 bases, and 6 bases stayed unmatched. Germline CDR1 SEHNR, CDR2 FQNEAQ (reference sequence). The CDR3 runs 14 residues. The CDR3 reads CASRVTGGSTEAFF. The CDR3 DNA reads TGTGCCAGCAGGGTGACAGGGGGATCCACTGAAGCTTTCTTT.

The genes are TRBV6-1 and TRBJ2-7; 9 positions agree with TRBD1. The V segment lost 4 bases and the J segment 1 base; nucleotides outside the gene matches: 8. The CDR3 contains 16 residues. Germline V gene lookup returns CDR1 MNHNS and CDR2 SASEGT. CDR3 DNA: TGTGCCAGCAGTGTTCACAGGGGGCAAGGGTCCTACGAGCAGTACTTC. Residues: CASSVHRGQGSYEQYF.

The chain joins TRBV5-1 to TRBJ1-2, with D possibly being TRBD1 (6 bases). Trimming left V 0 bases short and J 8 bases short, with 14 bases between. Germline V gene lookup returns CDR1 SGHRS and CDR2 YFSETQ. The CDR3 loop spans 14 amino acids. The CDR3 region is CASSLDRDPGGYTF. The CDR3 bases are TGCGCCAGCAGCTTGGACAGGGACCCTGGGGGCTACACCTTC.

The chain recombines TRBV7-6 with TRBJ1-4, with 8 positions matching TRBD1. The CDR3 is 14 residues long. V was clipped by 5 bases and J by 8 bases; unmatched bases: 7. The germline V gene encodes CDR1 SGHVS and CDR2 FNYEAQ. As DNA, the CDR3 is TGTGCCAGCAGCCCTATGACAGGGGAAGAAAAACTGTTTTTT. This encodes CASSPMTGEEKLFF. Full variable domain (outside the CDR3, taken from reference TRBV7-6 and TRBJ1-4): GAGVSQSPRYKVTKRGQDVALRCDPISGHVSLYWYRQALGQGPEFLTYFNYEAQQDKSGLPNDRFSAERPEGSISTLTIQRTEQRDSAMYRCASSPMTGEEKLFFGSGTQLSVL.

The J gene is TRBJ1-1, the V gene TRBV5-1; D might be TRBD1 (6 bases). The CDR3 totals 14 residues. V was pared by 4 bases and J by 2 bases, with 12 bases between. In germline, CDR1 is SGHRS, CDR2 YFSETQ. CDR3 in amino acids: CASSTGQPNTEAFF. CDR3 coding DNA: TGCGCCAGCAGCACCGGACAGCCAAACACTGAAGCTTTCTTT.

On this clone itself: Other DNA sequences in the same sample also yield this CDR3. V usage is TRBV7-9 and J usage is TRBJ2-2; no clear D. The CDR3 spans 14 residues. Trimming left V 5 bases short and J 4 bases short, with 11 bases between. In germline, CDR1 is SEHNR, CDR2 FQNEAQ (reference sequence). The CDR3 sequence is CASSPTGATGELFF. CDR3 DNA: TGTGCCAGCAGCCCTACTGGTGCCACCGGGGAGCTGTTTTTT.

This sequence joins TRBV30 and TRBJ1-4, with D unresolved. The germline V gene encodes CDR1 GTSNPN and CDR2 SVGIG (reference sequence). This CDR3 contains 13 residues. V shed 5 bases and J shed 5 bases, with 12 bases lying between them. DNA of the CDR3: TGTGCCTGGGAACGGGGAGCCAATGAAAAACTGTTTTTT. Protein: CAWERGANEKLFF.

Only a few counts were recorded for this clone. The chain uses TRBV19 and TRBJ1-1, with 7 positions matching TRBD1. V was pared by 9 bases and J by 6 bases, with 13 bases of the junction left unmatched. The CDR3 consists of 14 residues. Per the germline V gene, CDR1 is LNHDA and CDR2 is SQIVND (reference sequence). The CDR3 DNA sequence: TGTGCCAGCGACAAAGGGGGCAGGGTGGCTGAAGCTTTCTTT. Translating it yields CASDKGGRVAEAFF.

V and J are TRBV28 and TRBJ2-3; D uncertain. From germline, CDR1 is MDHEN and CDR2 SYDVKM. Between the trimmed V and J ends, which lost 6 bases and 4 bases, there was a span of 17 bases. CDR3 length: 15 residues. CDR3 in amino acids: CASSRRDELADTQYF. CDR3 nucleotide sequence: TGTGCCAGCAGCCGACGAGACGAGCTAGCAGATACGCAGTATTTT.

The V and J genes are TRBV6-6 and TRBJ2-1; 7 bases align to TRBD2. With 5 bases clipped from V and 1 base from J, the junction kept 8 bases outside the gene matches. The CDR3 is 16 residues long. CDR1 and CDR2 from the germline V gene are MNHNY and SVGAGI (reference sequence). CDR3 region: CASSTPGGGSYNEQFF. CDR3 in DNA: TGTGCCAGCAGTACGCCCGGGGGAGGGTCCTACAATGAGCAGTTCTTC.

The V and J genes are TRBV2 and TRBJ1-3; no definite D call. The CDR3 runs to 13 residues. Between the trimmed V and J ends, which lost 6 bases and 0 bases, there was a span of 6 bases. CDR1 is SNHLY, CDR2 FYNNEI, per germline. The CDR3 protein is CASRGSSGNTIYF. As DNA, the CDR3 is TGTGCCAGCAGGGGGAGCTCTGGAAACACCATATATTTT. Supplemented by reference TRBV2 and TRBJ1-3, the full variable domain reads EPEVTQTPSHQVTQMGQEVILRCVPISNHLYFYWYRQILGQKVEFLVSFYNNEISEKSEIFDDQFSVERPDGSNFTLKIRSTKLEDSAMYFCASRGSSGNTIYFGEGSWLTVV.